Reported below is one T cell receptor beta chain. Seattle-derived patients entered the study during active infection and were followed longitudinally. CDR1 and CDR2 (germline): SEHNR, FQNEAQ (reference sequence). The CDR3 is 14 residues long. J was trimmed by 5 bases and V by 5 bases; bases with no gene match: 8. This specimen comes from a study of blood T cell repertoires in COVID-19. Study overall: The origin of the acute and convalescent COVID-19 samples was the United States, Italy and Spain.

Profiling relied on immunoSEQ multiplex PCR, and the TCRdb table lists in-frame clones only, not all of them. The sample shows about 400,000 clones, 75% to 90% of them seen only once. J is TRBJ1-1 and V is TRBV7-9, with TRBD1 matching over 7 bases. The receptor comes from a woman aged 60-75 years with COVID-19, enrolled during active disease. Input material: peripheral blood. CDR3 bases: TGTGCCAGCAGCCCTATTCCAGGGGGGACTGAAGCTTTCTTT. This gives the protein CASSPIPGGTEAFF. Combining the CDR3 with reference TRBV7-9 and TRBJ1-1 gives the whole variable domain DTGVSQNPRHKITKRGQNVTFRCDPISEHNRLYWYRQTLGQGPEFLTYFQNEAQLEKSRLLSDRFSAERPKGSFSTLEIQRTEQGDSAMYLCASSPIPGGTEAFFGQGTRLTVV.